This T cell receptor (beta chain) was sequenced for a study of CD8+CD57+ T cells in acquired aplastic anemia. The V end was cut by 0 bases, the J end by 4 bases, with 7 bases between. Germline CDR1 SGHRS, CDR2 YFSETQ. CDR3 size: 14 residues. Flow cytometry had shown expanded CD8+CD57+ cells in the patients chosen for sequencing. Blood was sampled before the patients had received any therapy. CDR3 and TCR beta VDJ profiling relied on a genomic DNA template. Each CDR3 protein is one row after TCRdb ran MiXCR on the reads. The sample records 310,000 or so distinct CDR3 sequences, roughly 59% being singletons.

Sequenced material: sorted CD4+, CD8+, or CD8+CD57+ T cells (not recorded which) from PBMCs. The chain employs TRBV5-1 and TRBJ2-2; D not resolved. The origin of this receptor is a human donor with aplastic anemia. CDR3 protein: CASSLEPSTGELFF. CDR3 bases: TGCGCCAGCAGCTTGGAACCGAGCACCGGGGAGCTGTTTTTT.